This T cell receptor (beta chain) was sequenced for a study of blood T cell repertoires in COVID-19. Across the study: Whether acute or convalescent, the COVID-19 samples came from the United States, Italy and Spain.

In the study's own analysis: For nucleated cells, counts were estimated from reference gene primer amplification. The method was immunoSEQ multiplex PCR; TCRdb's version includes in-frame clones alone and lacks a portion of them. D and trimming come from the DNA, and the V and J calls and clone size come from that table. The profile shows approximately 440,000 clones, approximately 86% of them singletons. Germline V gene sequence: CDR1 MGHRA, CDR2 YSYEKL. V was pared by 0 bases and J by 11 bases, with 16 bases between. This CDR3 spans 14 amino acids. Participant age was about 18 to 89 years, and participants resided in approximately 25 US areas.

Sequencing was carried out using PBMCs or T cells enriched from blood (not recorded which). The sequence derives from a woman younger than 35 who had recovered from COVID-19. This chain links TRBV4-1 with TRBJ1-1; D is undetermined. This CDR3 is CASSQDLRGLEAFF. CDR3 nucleotides: TGCGCCAGCAGCCAAGATCTCCGGGGTTTGGAGGCTTTCTTT.